These 22 T cell receptor beta chains originate from one sample sequenced in a study of OX40 agonist ivuxolimab in advanced cancers. Only in-frame clones appear in the TCRdb table, and some are missing; sequencing was by immunoSEQ multiplex PCR. Of about 36,000 clones in the sample, about 70% were seen once. This sample comprised CD4+ or CD8+ T cells sorted from blood, obtained in a trial of the OX40 agonist ivuxolimab. The receptors originated from an adult with an advanced solid tumor such as melanoma, head and neck, liver or kidney cancer.

The V and J genes are TRBV5-1 and TRBJ2-2, with 9 bases fitting TRBD1. The CDR3 runs to 16 residues. The germline V gene has CDR1 SGHRS and CDR2 YFSETQ. V gave up 0 bases and J gave up 6 bases; unmatched junction bases: 6. This chain's CDR3 is CASSLGPGQGPGELFF. The DNA for the CDR3 is TGCGCCAGCAGCTTGGGGCCGGGACAGGGCCCCGGGGAGCTGTTTTTT.

The CDR3 nucleotides read TGTGCCTGGAGTGGCCGACTAGCCGGAGATACGCAGTATTTT. As protein: CAWSGRLAGDTQYF. J is TRBJ2-3 and V is TRBV30; 7 bases line up with TRBD2. The V gene's germline CDR1 is GTSNPN and CDR2 SVGIG (reference sequence). The length of the CDR3 is 14 residues. J gave up 5 bases and V 1 base, and 6 bases lay outside the gene matches.

The chain combines TRBV18 with TRBJ2-7; D not certain. CDR1 and CDR2 from the germline V gene are KGHSH and LQKENI. Trimming took off 8 bases at V and 2 bases at J, with 16 bases between the two ends. The CDR3 runs 14 residues. CDR3: CASPKMGEAYEQYV. The CDR3 DNA is TGTGCCAGCCCTAAAATGGGCGAAGCCTACGAGCAGTACGTC.

The V call is TRBV15, the J call TRBJ2-7; either TRBD1 or TRBD2 may supply D (5 bases each). CDR3 size: 13 residues. Trimming pared 8 bases from V and 7 bases from J, leaving 18 bases between. Germline V CDR1 and CDR2: LNHNV, YYDKDF (reference sequence). The CDR3 reads CATAKWGTWEQYV. DNA for the CDR3: TGTGCCACCGCAAAGTGGGGGACGTGGGAGCAGTACGTC.

The chain employs TRBV7-8 and TRBJ1-6; the D is unclear. CDR1 SGHVS and CDR2 FQNEAQ come from the germline V gene. The CDR3 runs to 11 residues. Trimming pared 4 bases from V and 10 bases from J, leaving 5 bases between. The CDR3 DNA reads as TGTGCCAGCAGCTCTGGGTCACCCCTCCACTTT. This translates into CASSSGSPLHF.

The chain combines TRBV9 with TRBJ1-1, with 7 bases identical to TRBD1. This CDR3 comprises 12 residues. The V gene's germline CDR1 is SGDLS and CDR2 YYNGEE. The V segment lost 3 bases and the J segment 9 bases; nucleotides outside the gene matches: 5. DNA of the CDR3: TGTGCCAGCAGCGGGGCGACAGGGAAAGCTTTCTTT. Amino acids: CASSGATGKAFF.

V gene TRBV9 combines with J gene TRBJ2-3, with no clear D. Germline V gene data show CDR1 as SGDLS and CDR2 as YYNGEE. This CDR3 has 13 amino acids. Trimming left V 0 bases short and J 8 bases short, with 10 bases between. CDR3 region: CASSVDDQRTQYF. CDR3 nucleotide sequence: TGTGCCAGCAGCGTAGACGATCAGCGTACGCAGTATTTT.

Written as DNA, the CDR3 is TGTGCCAGCTCACCACCGGTGGGTCAGGACCACAATGAGCAGTTCTTC. Translation gives CASSPPVGQDHNEQFF. The genes are TRBV18 and TRBJ2-1; no reliable D call. Looked up from germline, CDR1 is KGHSH and CDR2 is LQKENI. The CDR3 contains 16 residues. Deletions cut 0 bases from V and 5 bases from J, with 14 bases between. The whole variable domain, filled in from reference TRBV18 and TRBJ2-1, reads NAGVMQNPRHLVRRRGQEARLRCSPMKGHSHVYWYRQLPEEGLKFMVYLQKENIIDESGMPKERFSAEFPKEGPSILRIQQVVRGDSAAYFCASSPPVGQDHNEQFFGPGTRLTVL.

The CDR3 nucleotides read TGTGCCAGCAGCGCCGGGGACCGGGATCGCTACACCTTC. This sequence encodes CASSAGDRDRYTF. The V gene is TRBV27, the J gene TRBJ1-2, with TRBD1 as a possible D gene (5 bases). CDR1 is MNHEY, CDR2 SMNVEV, per germline (reference sequence). This CDR3 comprises 13 residues. V lost 6 bases and J 9 bases, leaving 17 bases between the germline ends.

V and J are TRBV11-2 and TRBJ2-6; D ambiguous. The V gene lost 3 bases and the J gene lost 1 base, with 13 bases spanning the gap. This CDR3 is built from 17 residues. Germline CDR1 reads SGHAT; CDR2 reads FQNNGV. As DNA, the CDR3 is TGTGCCAGCAGCTTTGCGGCCATCCTATCTGGGGCCAACGTCCTGACTTTC. Protein: CASSFAAILSGANVLTF.

The chain combines TRBV6-4 with TRBJ2-1; 9 bases match TRBD2. Trimming cost V 2 bases and J 0 bases; bases outside gene matches: 2. CDR1 MRHNA and CDR2 SNTAGT come from the germline V gene. The CDR3 spans 16 residues. As DNA, the CDR3 is TGTGCCAGCAGTGACGGGCGGGGGGGCTCCTACAATGAGCAGTTCTTC. Protein: CASSDGRGGSYNEQFF.

The chain is built from TRBV18 and TRBJ1-5; 7 bases map to TRBD1. CDR3 length: 15 amino acids. Trimming cost V 1 base and J 1 base; bases outside gene matches: 1. Germline-derived CDR1 and CDR2 are KGHSH and LQKENI. CDR3 loop: CASSPQGQSNQPQHF. In nucleotides, the CDR3 is TGTGCCAGCTCACCACAGGGACAGAGCAATCAGCCCCAGCATTTT.

The chain links TRBV21-1 to TRBJ2-2; no check of the table's D call, TRBD1, against the DNA was made. TRBV21-1 counts as a pseudogene. The CDR3 has 20 residues. The CDR3 region is CASSKKGGTWEGENTGELFF. CDR3 DNA sequence: TGTGCCAGCAGCAAAAAAGGGGGAACGTGGGAAGGGGAGAACACCGGGGAGCTGTTTTTT.

The V and J genes are TRBV19 and TRBJ2-5; 8 bases fit TRBD1. The DNA end is a closer match to TRBJ2-7, so the J assignment may be wrong. This CDR3 spans 16 amino acids. Germline lookup yields CDR1 LNHDA and CDR2 SQIVND (reference sequence). The CDR3 loop reads CASSIIAGQGSYEQYF. The CDR3 DNA sequence: TGTGCCAGTAGTATAATCGCCGGACAGGGTTCCTACGAGCAGTACTTC.

The chain carries TRBV6-1 and TRBJ1-4; maybe TRBD1 (5 bases). The CDR3 length is 15 residues. With 8 bases removed from V and 0 bases from J, the gap between germline ends came to 13 bases. Germline loops: CDR1 MNHNS, CDR2 SASEGT. The CDR3 loop is CASLSGTATNEKLFF. CDR3 DNA: TGTGCCAGCCTTTCAGGGACTGCAACTAATGAAAAACTGTTTTTT.

This chain uses TRBV27 with TRBJ2-1, with 9 bases lining up with TRBD2. J gave up 1 base and V 10 bases, and 8 bases lay outside the gene matches. Germline V gene sequence: CDR1 MNHEY, CDR2 SMNVEV (reference sequence). This CDR3 comprises 15 residues. The CDR3 loop is CATAGGGVSYNEQFF. CDR3 nucleotides: TGTGCCACTGCGGGAGGGGGCGTATCCTACAATGAGCAGTTCTTC.

The chain recombines TRBV28 with TRBJ2-7; D gene ambiguous. The CDR3 is 12 amino acids. V was pared by 2 bases and J by 2 bases, with 4 bases between. Germline V gene lookup returns CDR1 MDHEN and CDR2 SYDVKM. CDR3 bases: TGTGCCAGCAGTTTAAACCCCTACGAGCAGTACTTC. Its protein product is CASSLNPYEQYF. The full variable domain, in which reference TRBV28 and TRBJ2-7 provide the parts outside the CDR3, is DVKVTQSSRYLVKRTGEKVFLECVQDMDHENMFWYRQDPGLGLRLIYFSYDVKMKEKGDIPEGYSVSREKKERFSLILESASTNQTSMYLCASSLNPYEQYFGPGTRLTVT.

The chain recombines TRBV4-1 with TRBJ2-5; 13 bases fit TRBD2. After removal of 0 bases from V and 1 base from J, the junction contained 5 bases not matched to a gene. CDR1 and CDR2 (germline): MGHRA, YSYEKL. This CDR3 spans 18 amino acids. CDR3: CASSQDRTSGGPQETQYF. The CDR3 coding sequence is TGCGCCAGCAGCCAAGATAGGACTAGCGGGGGCCCCCAAGAGACCCAGTACTTC.

V usage is TRBV28 and J usage is TRBJ1-1; perhaps TRBD1 as D (5 bases). Germline CDR1 and CDR2: MDHEN and SYDVKM. Trimming left V 6 bases short and J 9 bases short, with 14 bases between. This CDR3 comprises 12 residues. In nucleotides, the CDR3 is TGTGCCAGCAGGGGGACTACTATAAAAGCTTTCTTT. It codes for CASRGTTIKAFF.

V is TRBV6-7 and J is TRBJ2-7, with TRBD1 identical over 8 bases. TRBV6-7 is recorded as an ORF, its role being uncertain. Trimming removed 0 bases from V and 3 bases from J; junction bases left unmatched: 10. The CDR3 is 17 amino acids. CDR3 sequence (DNA): TGTGCCAGCAGTTACTCGATCCTAGGACAGGGTAGCTACGAGCAGTACGTC. Its protein is CASSYSILGQGSYEQYV.

The chain carries TRBV7-2 and TRBJ2-4; no reliable D call. This CDR3 has 12 amino acids. V lost 4 bases, J lost 4 bases, and 5 bases lay in between. Looked up from germline, CDR1 is SGHTA and CDR2 is FQGNSA. CDR3 nucleotide sequence: TGTGCCAGCAGCTACCAAAAAAACATTCAGTACTTC. Residues: CASSYQKNIQYF.

This sequence joins TRBV6-1 and TRBJ1-5; TRBD1 is a possible D gene (5 bases). The CDR3 runs 15 residues. The germline V gene has CDR1 MNHNS and CDR2 SASEGT. V was shortened by 8 bases and J by 6 bases, with 20 bases between the two germline ends. CDR3 protein: CASHPDGGRGQPQHF. The CDR3 DNA is TGTGCCAGCCACCCCGACGGGGGTAGGGGTCAGCCCCAGCATTTT.